What follows are 15 T cell receptor beta chains derived from one specimen sequenced in a study of cytomegalovirus exposure and HLA in healthy donors. It was with 60 Vbeta and 13 Jbeta primers that the PCR ran. The method was immunoSEQ multiplex PCR; TCRdb's version includes in-frame clones alone and lacks a portion of them. With about 130,000 clones in the sample, the ten largest clones hold 2%. Sequencing was performed on PBMCs. The receptors here all came from a woman aged 60-75 years in good health and CMV-seronegative.

The chain uses TRBV19 and TRBJ2-5; the match to TRBD1 covers 7 bases. Germline loops: CDR1 LNHDA, CDR2 SQIVND (reference sequence). V dropped 6 bases and J dropped 2; count of bases not matched to a gene: 15. The length of the CDR3 is 17 residues. The CDR3 coding sequence is TGTGCCAGTAGCACTGGACAGGTCTGGGGAAGACAAGAGACCCAGTACTTC. The encoded protein is CASSTGQVWGRQETQYF.

The chain links TRBV5-1 to TRBJ1-5, with D uncertain. Germline loops: CDR1 SGHRS, CDR2 YFSETQ. This CDR3 is built from 14 residues. V lost 4 bases and J 0 bases, leaving 8 bases between the germline ends. In nucleotides, the CDR3 is TGCGCCAGCAGCGAGGGTCCTAGCAATCAGCCCCAGCATTTT. Its protein product is CASSEGPSNQPQHF.

The rearrangement uses TRBV12-5 and TRBJ2-1, with 8 nucleotides matching TRBD2. V shed 4 bases, J shed 5 bases, and the junction held 16 bases outside the gene matches. Germline values: CDR1 LGHNT, CDR2 FRNRAP. The CDR3 contains 18 residues. The CDR3 sequence: CASGWGQVREGLNNEQFF. The CDR3 DNA follows: TGTGCTAGTGGTTGGGGTCAGGTCCGGGAGGGCCTCAACAATGAGCAGTTCTTC.

The chain links TRBV5-6 to TRBJ2-3; D gene uncertain. The CDR3 totals 11 residues. Germline values: CDR1 SGHDT, CDR2 YYEEEE. V was trimmed by 4 bases and J by 7 bases, leaving 7 bases between them. The CDR3 DNA sequence: TGTGCCAGCAGCGGAGTAAATACGCAGTATTTT. This gives the protein CASSGVNTQYF. Filled out from reference TRBV5-6 and TRBJ2-3, the complete variable domain reads DAGVTQSPTHLIKTRGQQVTLRCSPKSGHDTVSWYQQALGQGPQFIFQYYEEEERQRGNFPDRFSGHQFPNYSSELNVNALLLGDSALYLCASSGVNTQYFGPGTRLTVL.

The V gene is TRBV28, the J gene TRBJ2-7; D ambiguous. The germline V gene encodes CDR1 MDHEN and CDR2 SYDVKM. V was pared by 3 bases and J by 3 bases, with 6 bases between. The CDR3 is 12 amino acids. CDR3 residues: CASSLAHYEQYF. The CDR3 coding sequence is TGTGCCAGCAGTTTGGCCCACTACGAGCAGTACTTC.

V and J are TRBV6-5 and TRBJ1-2, with TRBD1 as a possible D gene (6 bases). The germline V gene encodes CDR1 MNHEY and CDR2 SVGAGI. The V end was cut by 0 bases, the J end by 5 bases, with 13 bases between. The CDR3 length is 15 residues. In nucleotides, the CDR3 is TGTGCCAGCAGTTACTCAGTACAGGGAGTATATGGCTACACCTTC. Its translation is CASSYSVQGVYGYTF.

The chain uses TRBV7-2 and TRBJ2-5, with a possible D match to TRBD1 (8 bases). Germline V gene lookup returns CDR1 SGHTA and CDR2 FQGNSA. The CDR3 sequence is 14 residues long. V lost 4 bases and J lost 5, with 14 bases in between. This CDR3 is CASSWTGRGETQYF. The CDR3 DNA reads as TGTGCCAGCAGCTGGACAGGGCGGGGGGAGACCCAGTACTTC.

The chain combines TRBV19 with TRBJ1-5, with a weak D call TRBD1 (6 bases). Per germline, CDR1 LNHDA and CDR2 SQIVND (reference sequence). CDR3 length equals 13 residues. Trimming cost V 6 bases and J 6 bases, with 12 bases left between them. In DNA form, the CDR3 reads TGTGCCAGTAGCCCCCAGGGGATTCAGCCCCAGCATTTT. Translating gives CASSPQGIQPQHF. Full variable domain (missing parts from reference TRBV19 and TRBJ1-5): DGGITQSPKYLFRKEGQNVTLSCEQNLNHDAMYWYRQDPGQGLRLIYYSQIVNDFQKGDIAEGYSVSREKKESFPLTVTSAQKNPTAFYLCASSPQGIQPQHFGDGTRLSIL.

CDR3 amino acids: CASSLAKSGLAEKQFF. The CDR3, as DNA: TGCGCCAGCAGCTTGGCCAAATCGGGACTAGCGGAGAAGCAGTTCTTC. This chain joins TRBV5-1 and TRBJ2-1; 11 bases map to TRBD2. V shed 0 bases, J shed 11 bases, and the junction held 10 bases outside the gene matches. The CDR3 extends over 16 amino acids. Per germline, CDR1 SGHRS and CDR2 YFSETQ.

V is TRBV5-1 and J is TRBJ1-4; 10 positions match TRBD1. Trimming removed 0 bases from V and 13 bases from J; junction bases left unmatched: 6. This CDR3 is built from 14 residues. Germline lookup yields CDR1 SGHRS and CDR2 YFSETQ. The CDR3 reads CASSLETGGGGLFF. Written as DNA, the CDR3 is TGCGCCAGCAGCTTGGAGACAGGGGGCGGGGGACTGTTTTTT.

V and J are TRBV30 and TRBJ2-6; no clear D. This CDR3 is built from 15 residues. Per the germline V gene, CDR1 is GTSNPN and CDR2 is SVGIG (reference sequence). V lost 0 bases to trimming and J lost 2 bases, with 8 bases between them. In DNA, the CDR3 is TGTGCCTGGAGTGTACCTCTAACTGGGGCCAACGTCCTGACTTTC. Its translation is CAWSVPLTGANVLTF.

CDR3 loop: CASRQGEANYGYTF. The CDR3 nucleotides are TGTGCCAGTAGGCAGGGGGAAGCTAACTATGGCTACACCTTC. The V and J genes are TRBV19 and TRBJ1-2, with 7 nucleotides matching TRBD1. CDR1 and CDR2 from the germline V gene are LNHDA and SQIVND (reference sequence). The CDR3 is 14 amino acids. J gave up 0 bases and V 6 bases, and 4 bases lay outside the gene matches.

The chain employs TRBV4-1 and TRBJ2-7, with 9 bases matching TRBD1. CDR3 length equals 16 residues. Germline V gene lookup returns CDR1 MGHRA and CDR2 YSYEKL. The V segment lost 6 bases and the J segment 0 bases; nucleotides outside the gene matches: 9. The CDR3 is CASSLLTGGSSYEQYF. The CDR3 DNA is TGCGCCAGCAGTTTACTAACAGGGGGCAGCTCCTACGAGCAGTACTTC.

Notes on this clone: Compared with germline, one end of the junction differs, possibly owing to a read error. This chain connects TRBV19 to TRBJ2-7; tentative D call: TRBD2 (6 bases). The CDR3 spans 15 residues. In germline, CDR1 is LNHDA, CDR2 SQIVND (reference sequence). CDR3 residues: CASSIRRGTDYERYF. The CDR3 DNA is TGTGCCAGTAGTATTCGTCGGGGGACGGACTACGAGCGGTACTTC.

About this clone: Mismatch with germline at one junction end may stem from a read error. The chain is built from TRBV19 and TRBJ2-2, with 7 bases lining up with TRBD2. In germline, CDR1 is LNHDA, CDR2 SQIVND (reference sequence). This CDR3 spans 13 amino acids. For the CDR3, the DNA is TGCGGAGTAGGGAGGGCGGACACCGGGGAGCTGTTTTTT. It yields the protein CGVGRADTGELFF.